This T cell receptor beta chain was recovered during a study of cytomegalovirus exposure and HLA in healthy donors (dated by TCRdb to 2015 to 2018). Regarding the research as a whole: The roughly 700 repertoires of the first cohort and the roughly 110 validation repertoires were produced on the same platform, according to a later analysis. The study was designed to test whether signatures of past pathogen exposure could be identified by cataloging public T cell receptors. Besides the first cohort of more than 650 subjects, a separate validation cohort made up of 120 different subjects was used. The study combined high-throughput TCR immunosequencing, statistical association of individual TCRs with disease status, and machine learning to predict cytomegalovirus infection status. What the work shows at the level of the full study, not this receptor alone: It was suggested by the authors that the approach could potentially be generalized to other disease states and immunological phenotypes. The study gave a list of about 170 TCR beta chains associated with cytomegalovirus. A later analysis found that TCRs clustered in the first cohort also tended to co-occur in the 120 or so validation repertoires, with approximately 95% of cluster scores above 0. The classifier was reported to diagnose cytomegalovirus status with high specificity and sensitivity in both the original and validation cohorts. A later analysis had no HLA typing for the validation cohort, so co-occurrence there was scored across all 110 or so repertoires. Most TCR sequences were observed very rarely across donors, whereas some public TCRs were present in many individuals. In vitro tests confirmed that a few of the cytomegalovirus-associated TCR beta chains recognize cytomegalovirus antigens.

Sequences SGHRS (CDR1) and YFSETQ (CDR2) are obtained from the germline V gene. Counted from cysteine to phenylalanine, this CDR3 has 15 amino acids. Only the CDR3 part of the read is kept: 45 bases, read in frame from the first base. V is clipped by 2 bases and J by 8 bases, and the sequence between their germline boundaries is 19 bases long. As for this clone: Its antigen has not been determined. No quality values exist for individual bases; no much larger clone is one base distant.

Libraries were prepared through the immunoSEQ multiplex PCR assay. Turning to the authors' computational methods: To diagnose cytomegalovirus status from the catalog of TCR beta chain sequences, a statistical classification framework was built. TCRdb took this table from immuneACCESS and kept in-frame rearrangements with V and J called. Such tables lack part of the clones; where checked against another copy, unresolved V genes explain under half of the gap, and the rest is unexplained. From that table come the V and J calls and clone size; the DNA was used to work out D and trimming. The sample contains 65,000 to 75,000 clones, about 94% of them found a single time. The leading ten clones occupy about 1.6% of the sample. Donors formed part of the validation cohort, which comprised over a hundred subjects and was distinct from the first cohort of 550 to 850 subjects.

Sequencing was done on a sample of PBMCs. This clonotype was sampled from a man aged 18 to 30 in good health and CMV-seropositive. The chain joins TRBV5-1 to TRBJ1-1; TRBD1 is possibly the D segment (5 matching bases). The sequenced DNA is TGCGCCAGCAGCTTTGGGGGGACGCCTACCCAAGAAGCTTTCTTT. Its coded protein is CASSFGGTPTQEAFF.